Presented here are 8 T cell receptor beta chains from one specimen sequenced in a study of blood T cell repertoires in COVID-19. Sequenced by immunoSEQ multiplex PCR; TCRdb stores in-frame clones only, minus some. The table has under 150,000 clones, approximately 85% seen once; the top ten hold roughly 4.5%. The sequenced sample consisted of peripheral blood. These receptors came from a human donor in a cohort sampled during active COVID-19.

The chain combines TRBV14 with TRBJ1-1, with unresolved D. Trimming took off 0 bases at V and 3 bases at J, with 5 bases between the two ends. There are 13 residues in the CDR3. In germline, CDR1 is SGHDN, CDR2 FVKESK. CDR3: CASSQDSYTEAFF. CDR3 DNA: TGTGCCAGCAGCCAAGACAGTTACACTGAAGCTTTCTTT.

The V gene is TRBV5-1, the J gene TRBJ1-1; D is possibly TRBD1 (5 bases). The CDR3 covers 14 residues. V lost 4 bases and J 2 bases, leaving 12 bases between the germline ends. Germline V lookup: CDR1 SGHRS, CDR2 YFSETQ. The DNA for the CDR3 is TGCGCCAGCAGCCCGTCGGGGGAAAACACTGAAGCTTTCTTT. It yields the protein CASSPSGENTEAFF.

V and J are TRBV6-2 or TRBV6-3 and TRBJ2-3, with a weak D call TRBD1 (5 bases). Germline CDR1 MNHEY, CDR2 SVGEGT. V dropped 6 bases and J dropped 4 bases, with 11 bases sitting between them. CDR3 length: 13 amino acids. The CDR3 region has the DNA TGTGCCAGCAGCCGTCTAGGGGCAGATACGCAGTATTTT. It yields the protein CASSRLGADTQYF.

The rearrangement joins TRBV6-2 or TRBV6-3 to TRBJ2-3; 8 nucleotides match TRBD2. Germline trimming cut 1 base from V and 2 bases from J; bases unmatched to any gene: 5. Per the germline V gene, CDR1 is MNHEY and CDR2 is SVGEGT. This CDR3 comprises 16 residues. DNA of the CDR3: TGTGCCAGCAGTTACTTTGAGCGGGAGACCACAGATACGCAGTATTTT. It encodes CASSYFERETTDTQYF.

This clone has more than one count but fewer than ten. The J gene is TRBJ1-2, the V gene TRBV14; the match to TRBD1 covers 10 bases. V dropped 3 bases and J dropped 4; count of bases not matched to a gene: 5. CDR3 length equals 15 residues. Per germline, CDR1 SGHDN and CDR2 FVKESK. The CDR3 bases are TGTGCCAGCAGCCAGGGACAGGGGCGATCCTATGGCTACACCTTC. This codes for CASSQGQGRSYGYTF.

This clone was recorded once. The chain joins TRBV5-4 to TRBJ2-5; weak D call: TRBD2 (5 bases). This CDR3 contains 13 residues. Looked up from germline, CDR1 is SGHNT and CDR2 is YYREEE (reference sequence). V was cut by 1 base and J by 5 bases, with 9 bases left in between. The CDR3 DNA reads as TGTGCCAGCAGCTTGCCCCCGGGGGAGACCCAGTACTTC. Translating gives CASSLPPGETQYF.

The chain employs TRBV10-3 and TRBJ1-1, with a weak D call TRBD1 (6 bases). V lost 2 bases to trimming and J lost 0 bases, with 10 bases between them. CDR3 length: 15 amino acids. CDR1 ENHRY and CDR2 SYGVKD come from the germline V gene. The CDR3 DNA follows: TGTGCCATCAGTGAGACAGGGAACATGAACACTGAAGCTTTCTTT. This translates into CAISETGNMNTEAFF.

This CDR3 is CASSYDRARQFF. The CDR3 coding sequence is TGTGCCAGCAGTTATGACAGGGCGCGGCAGTTCTTC. V gene TRBV6-2 or TRBV6-3 combines with J gene TRBJ2-1, with 7 bases fitting TRBD1. Germline V gene data show CDR1 as MNHEY and CDR2 as SVGEGT. The V and J ends lost 3 bases and 12 bases, in that order; junction bases with no gene match: 5. The CDR3 is 12 amino acids.